A selection of T cell receptor beta chains follows, all from one sample in a study of shared clonotypes between healthy human individuals. Sequencing was performed with immunoSEQ multiplex PCR; in TCRdb, only in-frame clones are kept and a portion is missing. The sample has approximately 1,500,000 clones, 95% to 99% seen once. The sample comprised naive CD4+ T cells sorted from blood. These receptors originate from a man aged 30-40 years in good health. Both conserved end residues are part of each CDR3. D genes are given only for firm matches. Clone size is stated in some rows and not others, as once, few, many or a class when expanded.

size	D	length	V	J	CDR3	DNA
NA	NA	13	TRBV18	TRBJ2-5	CASSPLALETQYF	TGTGCCAGCTCACCACTAGCGTTAGAGACCCAGTACTTC
NA	TRBD1	13	TRBV29-1	TRBJ2-1	CSATGTDLNEQFF	TGCAGTGCAACCGGGACAGACCTCAATGAGCAGTTCTTC
NA	NA	15	TRBV18	TRBJ2-6	CASSPLESGANVLTF	TGTGCCAGCTCACCTCTCGAGAGCGGGGCCAACGTCCTGACTTTC
once	NA	13	TRBV7-9	TRBJ1-2	CASSRGTFYGYTF	TGTGCCAGCAGCCGGGGAACTTTCTATGGCTACACCTTC
NA	TRBD1	16	TRBV15	TRBJ2-3	CATSVRQGVLLDTQYF	TGTGCCACCAGCGTTCGACAGGGGGTTTTGTTAGATACGCAGTATTTT
NA	NA	12	TRBV28	TRBJ1-2	CASTGVGYGYTF	TGTGCCAGCACCGGGGTGGGGTATGGCTACACCTTC
NA	TRBD2	16	TRBV2	TRBJ2-3	CASNRLAGGRSDTQYF	TGTGCCAGCAACAGACTAGCGGGAGGAAGATCAGATACGCAGTATTTT
NA	NA	13	TRBV6-5	TRBJ1-1	CASSYGRNTEAFF	TGTGCCAGCAGTTACGGGAGAAACACTGAAGCTTTCTTT
NA	NA	13	TRBV18	TRBJ2-7	CASSPRTFYEQYF	TGTGCCAGCTCACCGCGGACGTTCTACGAGCAGTACTTC
NA	NA	14	TRBV5-1	TRBJ2-3	CASKTAREEDTQYF	TGCGCCAGCAAGACAGCCCGTGAAGAAGATACGCAGTATTTT
NA	NA	15	TRBV2	TRBJ2-6	CASQYTYSGANVLTF	TGTGCCAGCCAGTATACCTACTCTGGGGCCAACGTCCTGACTTTC
NA	NA	15	TRBV5-1	TRBJ1-1	CASSPRPEGDTEAFF	TGCGCCAGCAGCCCCCGGCCCGAGGGGGACACTGAAGCTTTCTTT
NA	TRBD1	17	TRBV7-9	TRBJ2-7	CASSLWVGQGISYEQYF	TGTGCCAGCAGCTTGTGGGTGGGACAGGGTATCTCCTACGAGCAGTACTTC
NA	TRBD2	14	TRBV5-1	TRBJ2-7	CASRLGEGSYEQYF	TGCGCCAGCAGATTAGGGGAGGGGTCCTACGAGCAGTACTTC
NA	TRBD2	13	TRBV29-1	TRBJ2-1	CSVSLAGGTEQFF	TGCAGCGTTTCGCTAGCGGGGGGAACTGAGCAGTTCTTC
once	NA	15	TRBV5-1	TRBJ2-1	CASSLGVGRNNEQFF	TGCGCCAGCAGCCTCGGAGTTGGGAGGAACAATGAGCAGTTCTTC
NA	TRBD2	18	TRBV5-5	TRBJ2-5	CASSLGNPGLALVGTQYF	TGTGCCAGCAGCTTGGGGAACCCGGGACTAGCCCTAGTAGGGACCCAGTACTTC
NA	TRBD2	15	TRBV27	TRBJ2-7	CASRAGLAGIYEQYF	TGTGCCAGCAGGGCCGGACTAGCGGGAATCTACGAGCAGTACTTC
NA	TRBD2	14	TRBV2	TRBJ2-1	CATEGLAGINEQFF	TGTGCCACCGAGGGACTAGCGGGGATCAATGAGCAGTTCTTC
NA	NA	14	TRBV2	TRBJ2-1	CASSVNLAFDEQFF	TGTGCCAGCAGTGTGAACCTAGCGTTCGATGAGCAGTTCTTC
NA	NA	14	TRBV6-1	TRBJ1-5	CASLQGTFNQPQHF	TGTGCCAGCCTGCAGGGAACCTTCAATCAGCCCCAGCATTTT
once	TRBD1	14	TRBV29-1	TRBJ2-3	CSAARQGGSDTQYF	TGCAGCGCCGCCCGACAGGGTGGGTCCGATACGCAGTATTTT
NA	NA	13	TRBV7-8	TRBJ1-3	CASSLTSGNTIYF	TGTGCCAGCAGCTTGACCTCTGGAAACACCATATATTTT
NA	NA	15	TRBV2	TRBJ2-6	CASSRQKAGANVLTF	TGTGCCAGCAGTCGACAAAAGGCTGGGGCCAACGTCCTGACTTTC
NA	NA	14	TRBV5-1	TRBJ2-7	CASTPLDSGGEQYF	TGCGCCAGCACCCCCCTGGATTCAGGTGGGGAGCAGTACTTC
NA	NA	15	TRBV7-9	TRBJ1-4	CASTDIRFFGEKLFF	TGTGCCAGCACGGACATCAGGTTCTTTGGCGAAAAACTGTTTTTT
NA	NA	15	TRBV5-1	TRBJ2-7	CASSLGSTGFYEQYF	TGCGCCAGCAGCTTGGGGTCGACAGGCTTCTACGAGCAGTACTTC
NA	NA	13	TRBV10-1	TRBJ2-7	CASSDGRPYEQYF	TGCGCCAGCAGTGATGGTAGGCCCTACGAGCAGTACTTC
NA	NA	15	TRBV7-2	TRBJ2-2	CASSPLSGATGELFF	TGTGCCAGCAGCCCGTTATCGGGGGCGACCGGGGAGCTGTTTTTT
NA	TRBD1	15	TRBV15	TRBJ2-1	CATSLDRGGYNEQFF	TGTGCCACCAGCTTAGACAGGGGCGGGTACAATGAGCAGTTCTTC
NA	TRBD2	17	TRBV4-2	TRBJ2-7	CASSQGGLAGGPGEQYF	TGTGCCAGTTCGCAAGGAGGACTAGCGGGAGGGCCGGGTGAGCAGTACTTC
NA	TRBD1	14	TRBV18	TRBJ1-1	CASSPQAGGTEAFF	TGTGCCAGCTCACCACAGGCAGGGGGCACTGAAGCTTTCTTT
NA	TRBD2	17	TRBV29-1	TRBJ2-1	CSVFKGGLAIDYNEQFF	TGCAGCGTTTTTAAAGGGGGACTAGCCATTGACTACAATGAGCAGTTCTTC
NA	TRBD2	13	TRBV18	TRBJ2-5	CASSPSRREGLYF	TGTGCCAGCTCACCAAGTCGCAGGGAGGGGTTGTACTTC
NA	TRBD2	16	TRBV5-4	TRBJ2-3	CASSLAGVSGTDTQYF	TGTGCCAGCAGCCTAGCGGGAGTTTCTGGCACAGATACGCAGTATTTT
NA	NA	12	TRBV5-6	TRBJ1-1	CASSFGSGEAFF	TGTGCCAGCAGCTTCGGCAGCGGTGAAGCTTTCTTT
NA	NA	16	TRBV7-8	TRBJ1-2	CASSLAQIGGPGGYTF	TGTGCCAGCAGCTTAGCGCAAATCGGGGGGCCGGGAGGCTACACCTTC